These T cell receptor beta chains were read from a single sample in a study of cytomegalovirus exposure and HLA in healthy donors. TCRdb's table, derived via immunoSEQ multiplex PCR, lists solely in-frame clones and lacks some. The data show over 150,000 clones, more than 75% seen once. Specimen: PBMCs. These receptor sequences come from a man younger than 40 in good health and CMV-seropositive. Each CDR3 is given with its conserved first and last residue. Each record gives: J gene, clone size, D gene, CDR3 length, V gene, CDR3 protein, CDR3 DNA. The D gene is left open where the match is weak. Not all rows give a size; the values are once, few, many and, for expanded clones, a class.

TRBJ2-6,-,TRBD1,21,TRBV5-1,CASSLETGGLPAHSGANVLTF,TGCGCCAGCAGCTTGGAGACAGGGGGCCTACCTGCGCATTCTGGGGCCAACGTCCTGACTTTC
TRBJ1-2,-,-,18,TRBV19,CASSIDARGLVKNYGYTF,TGTGCCAGTAGTATCGACGCCCGGGGGTTGGTGAAGAACTATGGCTACACCTTC
TRBJ1-2,-,-,12,TRBV29-1,CSVARGDYGYTF,TGCAGCGTTGCACGGGGGGACTATGGCTACACCTTC
TRBJ2-1,-,-,15,TRBV2,CASSLAGLRGNEQFF,TGTGCCAGCAGTCTCGCGGGACTTCGAGGCAATGAGCAGTTCTTC
TRBJ2-7,once,TRBD2,14,TRBV9,CASSVLAGGYEQYF,TGTGCCAGCAGCGTCCTAGCGGGGGGCTACGAGCAGTACTTC
TRBJ1-4,-,TRBD1,17,TRBV2,CASSEEFPGQGGEKLFF,TGTGCCAGCAGTGAAGAATTCCCGGGACAGGGAGGTGAAAAACTGTTTTTT
TRBJ1-1,-,-,14,TRBV5-1,CASRNIPGDTEAFF,TGCGCCAGCAGAAACATCCCAGGGGACACTGAAGCTTTCTTT
TRBJ2-7,-,TRBD2,14,TRBV7-9,CASSLSGTAYEQYF,TGTGCCAGCAGCTTAAGCGGGACGGCCTACGAGCAGTACTTC
TRBJ2-1,-,-,11,TRBV28,CASSFSYLQFF,TGTGCCAGCAGTTTCAGTTATCTCCAATTCTTC
TRBJ1-3,-,-,16,TRBV4-2,CASSQDYRDAGNTIYF,TGTGCCAGCAGCCAAGATTACAGGGACGCTGGAAACACCATATATTTT
TRBJ2-3,few,-,16,TRBV2,CASSEVRAGSADTQYF,TGTGCCAGCAGTGAGGTGAGGGCGGGATCGGCAGATACGCAGTATTTT